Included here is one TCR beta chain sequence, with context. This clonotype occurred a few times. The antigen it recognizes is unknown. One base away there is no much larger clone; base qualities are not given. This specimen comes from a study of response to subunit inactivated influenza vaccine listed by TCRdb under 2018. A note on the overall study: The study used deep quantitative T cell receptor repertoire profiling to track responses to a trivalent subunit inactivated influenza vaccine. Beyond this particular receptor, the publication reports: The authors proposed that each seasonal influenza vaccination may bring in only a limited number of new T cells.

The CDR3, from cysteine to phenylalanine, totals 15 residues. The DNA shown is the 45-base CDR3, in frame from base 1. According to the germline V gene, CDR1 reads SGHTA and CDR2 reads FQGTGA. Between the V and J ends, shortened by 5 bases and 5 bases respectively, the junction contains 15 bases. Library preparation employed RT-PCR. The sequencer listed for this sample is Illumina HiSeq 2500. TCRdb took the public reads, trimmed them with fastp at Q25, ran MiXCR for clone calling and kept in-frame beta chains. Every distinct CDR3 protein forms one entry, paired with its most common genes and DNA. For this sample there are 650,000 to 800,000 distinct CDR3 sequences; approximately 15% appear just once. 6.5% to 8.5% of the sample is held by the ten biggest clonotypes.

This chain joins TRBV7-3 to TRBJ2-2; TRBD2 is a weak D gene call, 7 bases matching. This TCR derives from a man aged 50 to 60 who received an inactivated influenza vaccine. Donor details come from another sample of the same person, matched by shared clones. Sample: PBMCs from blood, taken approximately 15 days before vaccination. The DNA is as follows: TGTGCCAGCAGCCCCCGAAGGGGGGGGACCGGGGAGCTGTTTTTT. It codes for CASSPRRGGTGELFF.